The clone carrying this T cell receptor beta chain has at least ten counts. Its antigen is as yet unknown. This record belongs to a study of blood T cells in healthy people across ages. Trimming pared 0 bases from V and 8 bases from J, leaving 14 bases between. Per germline, CDR1 DFQATT and CDR2 SNEGSKA (reference sequence). CDR3 length equals 14 residues. Then a second PCR, running about 7 to 11 cycles, was carried out with a sample-barcoded 5' primer and a J-beta primer mix. TCRdb called the 5' RACE reads again in MiXCR, with one record for every CDR3 protein. The table includes some 1.5 million distinct CDR3 sequences, roughly 27% detected once. Findings and limits, study-wide: PBMCs were not sorted, which prevented a conclusive comparison of naive versus antigen-experienced cells.

Source material: blood. The receptor comes from a woman aged 25-40 years in good health. The chain recombines TRBV20-1 with TRBJ2-1, with D perhaps assigned TRBD1 or TRBD2 (5 bases each). The CDR3 loop reads CSARERGVGDEQFF. DNA of the CDR3: TGCAGTGCTAGAGAAAGGGGAGTGGGCGATGAGCAGTTCTTC.